These 15 T cell receptor beta chains came from one sample sequenced in a study of cytomegalovirus exposure and HLA in healthy donors. In the PCR, 60 Vbeta and 13 Jbeta primers were used. Profiled with immunoSEQ multiplex PCR; TCRdb holds only in-frame clones, not every one. This table holds about 160,000 clones, approximately 88% found once. The sample taken for sequencing was PBMCs. Source of these receptors: a woman younger than 30 in good health and CMV-seronegative.

The table lists this clone with a few counts. The rearrangement uses TRBV11-1 and TRBJ2-1; no reliable D call. The CDR3 extends over 16 amino acids. Trimming cost V 5 bases and J 0 bases, with 14 bases left between them. Germline V gene lookup returns CDR1 SGHAT and CDR2 FQDESV (reference sequence). CDR3 sequence (DNA): TGTGCCAGCAGCCCCACGCAGTCAACCTCCTACAATGAGCAGTTCTTC. Translation gives CASSPTQSTSYNEQFF.

This clone is a singleton in its sample. The chain couples TRBV29-1 to TRBJ1-5; maybe TRBD1 (5 bases). CDR1 is SQVTM and CDR2 is ANQGSEA in the germline V gene. This CDR3 has 14 residues. V was cut by 6 bases and J by 6 bases, with 18 bases left in between. As DNA, the CDR3 is TGCAGCGTCGTTACCGGGGGAGGAGGTCAGCCCCAGCATTTT. Translated: CSVVTGGGGQPQHF.

The chain joins TRBV7-2 to TRBJ1-2; unclear D gene. The germline V and J ends were trimmed by 0 bases and 4 bases, with 9 bases remaining between them. CDR3 length equals 14 residues. The germline CDR1 and CDR2 sequences are SGHTA and FQGNSA. The CDR3 nucleotides read TGTGCCAGCAGCTTAGCGTTCGGGTCCTATGGCTACACCTTC. Amino acid sequence: CASSLAFGSYGYTF.

The rearrangement links TRBV6-1 to TRBJ2-1, with TRBD2 matching over 7 bases. The CDR3 runs to 13 residues. J gave up 10 bases and V 2 bases, and 5 bases lay outside the gene matches. Germline V lookup: CDR1 MNHNS, CDR2 SASEGT. The CDR3 nucleotides are TGTGCCAGCAGTGAAATGGGAGGGGTCGAGCAGTTCTTC. It codes for CASSEMGGVEQFF.

This clone was seen a few times. The rearrangement joins TRBV19 to TRBJ2-7, with D possibly TRBD1 on 6 matching bases. The CDR3 covers 15 residues. V was clipped by 4 bases and J by 3 bases, with 16 bases between them. Germline V gene sequence: CDR1 LNHDA, CDR2 SQIVND (reference sequence). CDR3 amino acids: CASSRGPTGSYEQYF. Here the CDR3 DNA reads TGTGCCAGTAGTAGGGGGCCAACGGGAAGCTACGAGCAGTACTTC.

The chain recombines TRBV9 with TRBJ2-7; TRBD1 aligns across 8 bases. Germline V gene sequence: CDR1 SGDLS, CDR2 YYNGEE. Trimming removed 4 bases from V and 3 bases from J; junction bases left unmatched: 6. The CDR3 is 14 residues long. This CDR3 reads CASSPGQGHYEQYF. CDR3 sequence (DNA): TGTGCCAGCAGCCCCGGACAGGGTCACTACGAGCAGTACTTC.

This chain joins TRBV5-8 and TRBJ1-5; 7 nucleotides agree with TRBD1. The CDR3 length is 18 residues. Germline values: CDR1 SGHTS, CDR2 YDEGEE. With 1 base clipped from V and 0 bases from J, the junction kept 10 bases outside the gene matches. The CDR3 is CASSLWDRGIYSNQPQHF. The CDR3 DNA reads TGTGCCAGCAGCTTGTGGGACAGAGGTATTTATAGCAATCAGCCCCAGCATTTT.

The J gene is TRBJ2-5, the V gene TRBV19; 9 bases line up with TRBD1. Trimming cost V 6 bases and J 5 bases; bases outside gene matches: 7. This CDR3 spans 14 amino acids. Germline CDR1 is LNHDA and CDR2 is SQIVND (reference sequence). CDR3 sequence (DNA): TGTGCCAGTAGCACCAGACAGGGGGGCGAGACCCAGTACTTC. It specifies CASSTRQGGETQYF.

The V gene is TRBV7-9, the J gene TRBJ1-1; TRBD1 matches at 9 bases. V lost 3 bases, J lost 4 bases, and 6 bases stayed unmatched. This CDR3 is built from 15 residues. Germline lookup yields CDR1 SEHNR and CDR2 FQNEAQ (reference sequence). The CDR3 bases are TGTGCCAGCAGCTTTCCGACAGGGGGAGTCACTGAAGCTTTCTTT. This sequence encodes CASSFPTGGVTEAFF.

This chain connects TRBV5-1 to TRBJ2-3; TRBD2 aligns across 8 bases. The junction had 9 bases not matched to a gene; V was cut back by 7 bases and J by 5 bases. This CDR3 is 14 amino acids long. The germline V gene has CDR1 SGHRS and CDR2 YFSETQ. In DNA form, the CDR3 reads TGCGCCAGCCTAAACGGGGGGGCGATAGATACGCAGTATTTT. It encodes CASLNGGAIDTQYF.

This clone was observed a handful of times. The rearrangement uses TRBV9 and TRBJ2-1; TRBD2 aligns across 9 bases. The length of the CDR3 is 17 residues. CDR1 is SGDLS, CDR2 YYNGEE, per germline. Unmatched junction bases numbered 12, after V lost 4 bases and J lost 4 bases. For the CDR3, the DNA is TGTGCCAGCAGCCTTATTAGCGGGGGACGCACGTACAATGAGCAGTTCTTC. Translation: CASSLISGGRTYNEQFF.

The rearrangement uses TRBV6-1 and TRBJ1-2; 10 nucleotides align to TRBD1. The CDR3 is 13 amino acids. Trimming took 6 bases from V and 8 from J; bases not matched to a gene: 6. CDR1 MNHNS and CDR2 SASEGT come from the germline V gene. As DNA, the CDR3 is TGTGCCAGCAGGGGACAGGGGAATTTAGGCTACACCTTC. It is translated as CASRGQGNLGYTF.

The V and J genes are TRBV5-1 and TRBJ2-1, with 7 bases lining up with TRBD1. V lost 1 base, J lost 6 bases, and 13 bases stayed unmatched. There are 17 residues in the CDR3. Germline V lookup: CDR1 SGHRS, CDR2 YFSETQ. CDR3 loop: CASSLSPGTARSNEQFF. The CDR3 region has the DNA TGCGCCAGCAGCTTGTCACCCGGGACAGCAAGATCCAATGAGCAGTTCTTC.

The V call is TRBV28, the J call TRBJ2-7, with unresolved D. The ends were cut back, 5 bases at V and 0 bases at J, with 14 bases in the middle. There are 15 residues in the CDR3. Germline values: CDR1 MDHEN, CDR2 SYDVKM. The CDR3 DNA sequence: TGTGCCAGCAGTCGACGAGGCTCGGGCTCCTACGAGCAGTACTTC. Protein: CASSRRGSGSYEQYF.

This CDR3 is CASRAGINEKLFF. In nucleotides, the CDR3 is TGTGCCAGCCGGGCAGGGATTAATGAAAAACTGTTTTTT. The chain joins TRBV7-9 to TRBJ1-4; TRBD1 is a possible D gene (5 bases). Looked up from germline, CDR1 is SEHNR and CDR2 is FQNEAQ (reference sequence). CDR3 length: 13 amino acids. Trimming left V 8 bases short and J 4 bases short, with 11 bases between. Variable domain in full (rest from reference TRBV7-9 and TRBJ1-4): DTGVSQNPRHKITKRGQNVTFRCDPISEHNRLYWYRQTLGQGPEFLTYFQNEAQLEKSRLLSDRFSAERPKGSFSTLEIQRTEQGDSAMYLCASRAGINEKLFFGSGTQLSVL.